The rows below give T cell receptor beta chains drawn from one sample of a study of blood T cells in healthy people across ages. Via MiXCR, TCRdb re-called the 5' RACE reads, giving one row per CDR3 protein. The sample contains roughly 1.6 million distinct CDR3 sequences, about 35% of which appear only once. Input material: blood. These receptors all stem from a woman in her 30s in good health. Each CDR3 is given with its conserved first and last residue. D genes are given only for firm matches. Clone sizes are given selectively: once, few, many, or a class where the clone is expanded.

D gene: NA; J gene: TRBJ2-1; V gene: TRBV6-2/TRBV6-3; clone size: NA; CDR3 DNA: TGTGCCAGCAGTTACTCAGCAGACCTTCGCTCCTACAATGAGCAGTTCTTC; CDR3 protein: CASSYSADLRSYNEQFF
D gene: TRBD1; J gene: TRBJ2-1; V gene: TRBV20-1; clone size: NA; CDR3 DNA: TGCAGTGCTAGCGGGGACAGGGATTACAATGAGCAGTTCTTC; CDR3 protein: CSASGDRDYNEQFF
D gene: NA; J gene: TRBJ2-1; V gene: TRBV14; clone size: few; CDR3 DNA: TGTGCCAGCAGCCAAGGGGGCGTCTTTGGGAACAACAATGAGCAGTTCTTC; CDR3 protein: CASSQGGVFGNNNEQFF
D gene: TRBD1; J gene: TRBJ1-4; V gene: TRBV5-1; clone size: few; CDR3 DNA: TGCGCCAGCAGCTCAAGGACAGGGGCTAATGAAAAACTGTTTTTT; CDR3 protein: CASSSRTGANEKLFF
D gene: NA; J gene: TRBJ2-7; V gene: TRBV20-1; clone size: few; CDR3 DNA: TGCAGTGCACGAAAGTGGAGTCTAGCTACCTACGAGCAGTACTTC; CDR3 protein: CSARKWSLATYEQYF
D gene: NA; J gene: TRBJ1-5; V gene: TRBV5-1; clone size: few; CDR3 DNA: TGCGCCAGCAGCTTGGACTGGGAGCAGCCCCAGCATTTT; CDR3 protein: CASSLDWEQPQHF
D gene: TRBD2; J gene: TRBJ2-3; V gene: TRBV27; clone size: few; CDR3 DNA: TGTGCCAGCAGTCGCGGGACTAGCGGGAGAGGAGATACGCAGTATTTT; CDR3 protein: CASSRGTSGRGDTQYF
D gene: NA; J gene: TRBJ2-3; V gene: TRBV24-1; clone size: NA; CDR3 DNA: TGTGCCACCAGTGATGTAGGGGTGGTAGATACGCAGTATTTT; CDR3 protein: CATSDVGVVDTQYF
D gene: TRBD2; J gene: TRBJ2-1; V gene: TRBV7-9; clone size: NA; CDR3 DNA: TGTGCCAGCAGCCACGGGGCTAGCGGGACCTCCTACAATGAGCAGTTCTTC; CDR3 protein: CASSHGASGTSYNEQFF
D gene: TRBD1; J gene: TRBJ1-1; V gene: TRBV4-2; clone size: NA; CDR3 DNA: TGTGCCAGCAGCCAACATGACAGGGAGGGCACTGAAGCTTTCTTT; CDR3 protein: CASSQHDREGTEAFF
D gene: NA; J gene: TRBJ2-5; V gene: TRBV5-1; clone size: once; CDR3 DNA: TGCGCCAGCAGCTTTGGGTTGAATGAGCAGTACTTC; CDR3 protein: CASSFGLNEQYF
D gene: TRBD1; J gene: TRBJ2-1; V gene: TRBV5-1; clone size: few; CDR3 DNA: TGCGCCAGCAGCAGCCGGGACAGGCTATACAATGAGCAGTTCTTC; CDR3 protein: CASSSRDRLYNEQFF
D gene: TRBD2; J gene: TRBJ2-3; V gene: TRBV28; clone size: few; CDR3 DNA: TGTGCCAGCAGTTTACCGGGACTAGAAGATACGCAGTATTTT; CDR3 protein: CASSLPGLEDTQYF
D gene: NA; J gene: TRBJ2-5; V gene: TRBV3-1; clone size: NA; CDR3 DNA: TGTGCCAGCAGCCAAGTTCGGCTAGCGATCCAGACCCAGTACTTC; CDR3 protein: CASSQVRLAIQTQYF
D gene: TRBD1; J gene: TRBJ2-7; V gene: TRBV7-9; clone size: few; CDR3 DNA: TGTGCCAGCAGCTCCCCAACCGGGACAGGGGTCGAGCAGTACTTC; CDR3 protein: CASSSPTGTGVEQYF
D gene: TRBD2; J gene: TRBJ2-5; V gene: TRBV15; clone size: few; CDR3 DNA: TGTGCCACCAGCAGAGATCCGGCTAGCGGAGAGACCCAGTACTTC; CDR3 protein: CATSRDPASGETQYF
D gene: TRBD1; J gene: TRBJ2-3; V gene: TRBV25-1; clone size: NA; CDR3 DNA: TGTGCCAGCAGTGAATATATAGGGGGCAGCACAGATACGCAGTATTTT; CDR3 protein: CASSEYIGGSTDTQYF
D gene: NA; J gene: TRBJ1-5; V gene: TRBV5-1; clone size: many; CDR3 DNA: TGCGCCAGCAAAGGTGAGGGTCCCAATCAGCCCCAGCATTTT; CDR3 protein: CASKGEGPNQPQHF